One and the same sample provided the 22 T cell receptor beta chains below, sequenced in a study of blood T cell repertoires in COVID-19. The repertoire was sequenced with immunoSEQ multiplex PCR; TCRdb's copy has only in-frame clones and lacks some. The sample gives over 150,000 clones, over 75% of which show up once; less than 8% is in the top ten. The sample taken for sequencing was peripheral blood. Every receptor here comes from an elderly man with COVID-19, enrolled during active disease.

The chain has TRBV14 and TRBJ2-5, with D possibly matching TRBD2 (5 bases). The V gene's germline CDR1 is SGHDN and CDR2 FVKESK. The length of the CDR3 is 15 residues. The V end was cut by 1 base, the J end by 2 bases, with 11 bases between. CDR3 protein: CASSQGSGGQETQYF. Written as DNA, the CDR3 is TGTGCCAGCAGCCAAGGTAGTGGCGGGCAAGAGACCCAGTACTTC.

V and J are TRBV5-1 and TRBJ2-2; D is unclear. The CDR3 has 15 amino acids. V was cut by 1 base and J by 1 base, with 8 bases left in between. The germline gives CDR1 SGHRS, CDR2 YFSETQ. This CDR3 is CASSLREKNTGELFF. The CDR3 DNA is TGCGCCAGCAGCTTGAGAGAAAAGAACACCGGGGAGCTGTTTTTT.

This chain connects TRBV2 to TRBJ1-5, with D perhaps matching TRBD1 (6 bases). CDR1 SNHLY and CDR2 FYNNEI come from the germline V gene. Trimming left V 8 bases short and J 3 bases short, with 11 bases between. This CDR3 is 13 amino acids long. In DNA form, the CDR3 reads TGTGCCAGCTGGTCAGGGGACAATCAGCCCCAGCATTTT. Its protein product is CASWSGDNQPQHF.

The chain joins TRBV9 to TRBJ1-2, with 7 bases matching TRBD1. V lost 0 bases to trimming and J lost 9 bases; unmatched junction nucleotides: 11. Germline CDR1 is SGDLS and CDR2 is YYNGEE. The CDR3 is 15 amino acids. Here the CDR3 reads CASSVGQTGTQSYTF. The DNA for the CDR3 is TGTGCCAGCAGCGTAGGGCAGACAGGGACTCAGAGCTACACCTTC.

The V and J genes are TRBV5-1 and TRBJ1-6; D call uncertain. Between the trimmed V and J ends, which lost 2 bases and 7 bases, there was a span of 13 bases. The CDR3 extends over 15 amino acids. Per the germline V gene, CDR1 is SGHRS and CDR2 is YFSETQ. The DNA of the CDR3 is TGCGCCAGCAGCTTTTCAGGCGAGATCAATTCACCCCTCCACTTT. The encoded protein is CASSFSGEINSPLHF.

The chain is built from TRBV5-1 and TRBJ1-2; maybe TRBD1 (6 bases). Looked up from germline, CDR1 is SGHRS and CDR2 is YFSETQ. V lost 4 bases, J lost 8 bases, and 15 bases lay in between. CDR3 size: 13 residues. CDR3: CASSGSGVQGYTF. CDR3 sequence (DNA): TGCGCCAGCAGCGGCTCAGGGGTACAAGGCTACACCTTC.

The genes are TRBV9 and TRBJ1-2; D perhaps matches TRBD1 (6 bases). Trimming cost V 0 bases and J 7 bases, with 25 bases left between them. Germline CDR1 SGDLS, CDR2 YYNGEE. The CDR3 runs to 18 residues. CDR3 DNA: TGTGCCAGCAGCGTAGCTACTTACGCAGGGGTAACAGACGGTGGCTACACCTTC. Protein product: CASSVATYAGVTDGGYTF.

The CDR3: CASSLGGTILEAFF. The CDR3 bases are TGTGCCAGCAGTCTCGGGGGGACTATCCTTGAAGCTTTCTTT. This chain connects TRBV28 to TRBJ1-1; TRBD1 is a possible D gene (5 bases). The germline gives CDR1 MDHEN, CDR2 SYDVKM. V shed 5 bases and J shed 7 bases, with 17 bases lying between them. The length of the CDR3 is 14 residues.

The J gene is TRBJ1-5, the V gene TRBV7-9; D gene unclear. V was cut by 7 bases and J by 0 bases, with 10 bases left in between. This CDR3 has 14 residues. CDR1 SEHNR and CDR2 FQNEAQ come from the germline V gene (reference sequence). CDR3 DNA: TGTGCCAGCACCTACACGGGTAGCAATCAGCCCCAGCATTTT. It specifies CASTYTGSNQPQHF.

The gene calls are TRBV11-3 and TRBJ2-5, with 8 bases aligning to TRBD1. Germline-derived CDR1 and CDR2 are SGHNT and YENEEA. The CDR3 totals 14 residues. Losses at the gene ends were 5 bases for V and 0 bases for J; bases not matched to a gene: 2. The CDR3 spells CASSPGGDQETQYF. DNA for the CDR3: TGTGCCAGCAGCCCAGGGGGCGACCAAGAGACCCAGTACTTC.

The count of this clone is one. V gene TRBV6-5 combines with J gene TRBJ1-1; 10 nucleotides match TRBD1. The germline V gene has CDR1 MNHEY and CDR2 SVGAGI. Trimming cost V 0 bases and J 1 base; bases outside gene matches: 2. The CDR3 contains 16 residues. Here the CDR3 reads CASSYSGQGPNTEAFF. Here the CDR3 DNA reads TGTGCCAGCAGTTACTCGGGACAGGGGCCGAACACTGAAGCTTTCTTT.

This chain joins TRBV7-9 and TRBJ2-2; D is ambiguous. Germline CDR1 SEHNR, CDR2 FQNEAQ (reference sequence). The CDR3 totals 15 residues. Trimming took 5 bases from V and 0 from J, leaving 10 bases between them. The CDR3 spells CASSPSRPNTGELFF. The CDR3 nucleotides are TGTGCCAGCAGCCCTAGTAGGCCGAACACCGGGGAGCTGTTTTTT.

Only a few counts were recorded for this clone. The chain uses TRBV5-1 and TRBJ1-2; 7 bases are a match to TRBD1. Germline assignment: CDR1 SGHRS and CDR2 YFSETQ. The V segment lost 4 bases and the J segment 7 bases; nucleotides outside the gene matches: 13. The CDR3 has 15 amino acids. The CDR3: CASSPRTGRGVGYTF. CDR3 nucleotide sequence: TGCGCCAGCAGCCCGCGGACAGGAAGGGGTGTTGGCTACACCTTC.

The rearrangement links TRBV6-1 to TRBJ1-5; the D is unclear. CDR1 is MNHNS, CDR2 SASEGT, per germline. Trimming removed 2 bases from V and 7 bases from J, with 18 bases in between. The CDR3 has 16 residues. CDR3 amino acids: CASSEFLETTGQPQHF. The CDR3 DNA sequence: TGTGCCAGCAGTGAATTCTTGGAGACTACCGGACAGCCCCAGCATTTT.

V usage is TRBV24-1 and J usage is TRBJ2-2; a weak D match, TRBD1 (6 bases). V was trimmed by 5 bases and J by 7 bases, leaving 13 bases between them. The germline V gene encodes CDR1 KGHDR and CDR2 SFDVKD. This CDR3 is 14 amino acids long. The CDR3: CATSGTRGIGELFF. The CDR3 DNA sequence: TGTGCCACCAGTGGAACCAGGGGCATCGGGGAGCTGTTTTTT.

This rearrangement joins TRBV4-2 to TRBJ2-3; 9 positions agree with TRBD2. The CDR3 is made up of 16 amino acids. Germline CDR1 reads LGHNA; CDR2 reads YNFKEQ. Germline trimming cut 1 base from V and 2 bases from J; bases unmatched to any gene: 4. Written as DNA, the CDR3 is TGTGCCAGCAGCCAAGTAGCGGGGGCCGTCACAGATACGCAGTATTTT. It translates to CASSQVAGAVTDTQYF.

The chain links TRBV5-4 to TRBJ2-3; D not resolved. In germline, CDR1 is SGHNT, CDR2 YYREEE (reference sequence). The length of the CDR3 is 16 residues. Trimming took off 2 bases at V and 0 bases at J, with 13 bases between the two ends. CDR3 nucleotide sequence: TGTGCCAGCAGCTTTCGAGGATTTACTAGCACAGATACGCAGTATTTT. The encoded protein is CASSFRGFTSTDTQYF.

The chain combines TRBV7-2 with TRBJ1-1, with D tentatively TRBD1 (6 bases). CDR3 size: 14 residues. CDR1 and CDR2 (germline): SGHTA, FQGNSA. V gave up 5 bases and J gave up 4 bases, with 14 bases separating them. In nucleotides, the CDR3 is TGTGCCAGCAGCCCAAACAGGGTTGGCACTGAAGCTTTCTTT. Amino acid sequence: CASSPNRVGTEAFF.

This rearrangement joins TRBV19 to TRBJ1-2, with no clear D. The CDR3 is 15 residues long. V lost 7 bases to trimming and J lost 0 bases, with 15 bases between them. Germline assignment: CDR1 LNHDA and CDR2 SQIVND (reference sequence). The CDR3: CASTPSALANYGYTF. CDR3 DNA: TGTGCCAGTACCCCTAGCGCGTTAGCTAACTATGGCTACACCTTC.

The CDR3 DNA sequence: TGTGCCATCTCCGGGACAGGCCTACCTGGGGCCAACGTCCTGACTTTC. Its translation: CAISGTGLPGANVLTF. The chain combines TRBV19 with TRBJ2-6, with TRBD1 matching 8 bases. This CDR3 region has 16 residues. Germline V gene lookup returns CDR1 LNHDA and CDR2 SQIVND (reference sequence). V lost 10 bases and J lost 2; bases outside the gene matches: 10.

V is TRBV4-1 and J is TRBJ1-6; 9 bases line up with TRBD1. V lost 3 bases, J lost 9 bases, and 6 bases stayed unmatched. The germline V gene encodes CDR1 MGHRA and CDR2 YSYEKL. The CDR3 sequence is 15 residues long. In DNA, the CDR3 is TGCGCCAGCAGCCAGTCGGGACAGGGAGGTTCACCCCTCCACTTT. Translated: CASSQSGQGGSPLHF.

This clone was recorded once. CDR3 sequence: CASSSDRGRRQPQHF. The CDR3 nucleotides are TGTGCCAGCAGTTCGGACAGGGGGAGAAGGCAGCCCCAGCATTTT. The rearrangement links TRBV6-6 to TRBJ1-5, with 10 nucleotides matching TRBD1. The CDR3 spans 15 residues. Per germline, CDR1 MNHNY and CDR2 SVGAGI (reference sequence). V lost 4 bases, J lost 7 bases, and 7 bases stayed unmatched.